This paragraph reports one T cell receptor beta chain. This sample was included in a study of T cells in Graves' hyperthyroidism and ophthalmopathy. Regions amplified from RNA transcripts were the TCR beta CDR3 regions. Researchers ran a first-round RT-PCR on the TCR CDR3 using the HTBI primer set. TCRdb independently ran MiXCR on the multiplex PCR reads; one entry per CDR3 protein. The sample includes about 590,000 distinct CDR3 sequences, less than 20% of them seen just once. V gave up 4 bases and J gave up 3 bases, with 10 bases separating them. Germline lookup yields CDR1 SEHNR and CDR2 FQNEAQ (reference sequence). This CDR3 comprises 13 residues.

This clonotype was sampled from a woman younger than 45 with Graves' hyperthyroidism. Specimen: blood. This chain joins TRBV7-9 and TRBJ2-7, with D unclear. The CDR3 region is CASSSEYNYEQYF. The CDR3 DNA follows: TGTGCCAGCAGCTCGGAATACAACTACGAGCAGTACTTC. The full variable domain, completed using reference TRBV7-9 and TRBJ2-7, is DTGVSQNPRHKITKRGQNVTFRCDPISEHNRLYWYRQTLGQGPEFLTYFQNEAQLEKSRLLSDRFSAERPKGSFSTLEIQRTEQGDSAMYLCASSSEYNYEQYFGPGTRLTVT.